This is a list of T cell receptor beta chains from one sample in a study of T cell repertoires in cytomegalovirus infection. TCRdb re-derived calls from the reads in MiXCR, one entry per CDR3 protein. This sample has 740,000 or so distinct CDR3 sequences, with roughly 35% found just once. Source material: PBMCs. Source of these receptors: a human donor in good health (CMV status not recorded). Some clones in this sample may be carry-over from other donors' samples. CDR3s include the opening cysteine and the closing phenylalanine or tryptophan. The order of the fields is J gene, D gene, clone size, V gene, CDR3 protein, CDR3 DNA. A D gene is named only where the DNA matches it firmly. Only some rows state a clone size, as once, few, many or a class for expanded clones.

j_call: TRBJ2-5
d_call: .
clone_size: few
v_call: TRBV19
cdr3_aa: CASSIIGQETQYF
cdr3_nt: TGTGCCAGTAGTATCATCGGGCAAGAGACCCAGTACTTC

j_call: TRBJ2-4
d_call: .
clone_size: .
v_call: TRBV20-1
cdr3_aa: CSAREAAALAKNIQYF
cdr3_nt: TGCAGTGCTAGAGAGGCGGCAGCTCTAGCCAAAAACATTCAGTACTTC

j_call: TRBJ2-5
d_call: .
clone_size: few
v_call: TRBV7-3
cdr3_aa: CASSLMGAAETQYF
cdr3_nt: TGTGCCAGCAGCTTAATGGGGGCTGCAGAGACCCAGTACTTC

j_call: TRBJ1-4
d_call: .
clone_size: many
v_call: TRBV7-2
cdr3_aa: CASSPTSTNEKLFF
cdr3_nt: TGTGCCAGCAGCCCGACTTCAACTAATGAAAAACTGTTTTTT

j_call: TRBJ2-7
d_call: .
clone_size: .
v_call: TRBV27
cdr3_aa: CASNHYEQYF
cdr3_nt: TGTGCCAGCAATCACTACGAGCAGTACTTC

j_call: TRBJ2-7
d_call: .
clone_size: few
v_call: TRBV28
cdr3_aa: CASRPGQRVYEQYF
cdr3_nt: TGTGCCAGCAGGCCTGGACAGCGTGTCTACGAGCAGTACTTC

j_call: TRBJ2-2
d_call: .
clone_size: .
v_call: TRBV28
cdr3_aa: CASNRPGELFF
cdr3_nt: TGTGCCAGCAATCGGCCCGGGGAGCTTTTTTTT

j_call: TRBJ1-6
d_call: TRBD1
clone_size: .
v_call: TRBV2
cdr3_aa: CASSPPPGTGDNSPLHF
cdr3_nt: TGTGCCAGCAGTCCACCACCCGGGACAGGGGATAATTCACCCCTCCACTTT

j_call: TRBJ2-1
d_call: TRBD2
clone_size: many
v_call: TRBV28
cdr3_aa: CASTLAGVNNEQFF
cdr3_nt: TGTGCCAGCACCTTAGCGGGAGTAAACAATGAGCAGTTCTTC

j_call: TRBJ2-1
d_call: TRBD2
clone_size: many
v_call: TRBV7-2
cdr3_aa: CASSFSGRGHNEQFF
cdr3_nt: TGTGCCAGCAGCTTTAGCGGGAGGGGACACAATGAGCAGTTCTTC

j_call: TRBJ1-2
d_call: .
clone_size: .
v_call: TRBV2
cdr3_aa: CASSEPYRTLRYGYTF
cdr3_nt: TGTGCCAGCAGTGAGCCTTATAGAACATTGCGCTATGGCTACACCTTC